Below, 13 T cell receptor beta chains from the same sample are listed, as sequenced in a study of monozygotic twins with inflammatory bowel disease. For each CDR3 protein, TCRdb gives one entry from its re-call of the 5' RACE reads, without DNA. This listing includes over 150,000 distinct CDR3 sequences. The specimen was blood. These receptors were obtained from a human donor with ulcerative colitis or Crohn's disease, or a healthy co-twin of an affected twin (not recorded which).

The chain is built from TRBV20-1 and TRBJ2-3; absent DNA, TCRdb's TRBD1 call cannot be checked. The CDR3 spans 14 residues. CDR1 DFQATT and CDR2 SNEGSKA come from the germline V gene (reference sequence). This chain's CDR3 is CSAGGRDPTDTQYF.

J is TRBJ2-7 and V is TRBV6-1; TCRdb's D call, TRBD1, is unchecked because there is no DNA. Germline V gene data show CDR1 as MNHNS and CDR2 as SASEGT. The CDR3 has 15 residues. CDR3 residues: CASSPSGTEAYEQYF.

V and J are TRBV7-2 and TRBJ2-3. CDR1 and CDR2 (germline): SGHTA, FQGNSA. There are 15 residues in the CDR3. The CDR3 spells CASSLARQTTDTQYF.

The chain links TRBV7-3 to TRBJ1-1; no DNA is available, so the TRBD1 call from TCRdb remains unchecked. This CDR3 has 15 amino acids. Per the germline V gene, CDR1 is SGHTA and CDR2 is FQGTGA. CDR3 in amino acids: CAGSAEGGLSTEAFF.

The V gene is TRBV5-5, the J gene TRBJ2-1; TCRdb lists TRBD2, though no DNA is available to test this call. Germline assignment: CDR1 SGHKS and CDR2 YYEKEE (reference sequence). The CDR3 extends over 16 amino acids. The CDR3 region is CASSLLGLAGDNEQFF.

The rearrangement joins TRBV7-2 to TRBJ1-2; TCRdb indicates TRBD1, and absent DNA this call remains unverified. The CDR3 runs 14 residues. Germline assignment: CDR1 SGHTA and CDR2 FQGNSA. CDR3 sequence reads: CASSLGGGGNGYTF.

V usage is TRBV20-1 and J usage is TRBJ1-6. Germline V lookup: CDR1 DFQATT, CDR2 SNEGSKA (reference sequence). The CDR3 runs to 13 residues. The CDR3 reads CSASDSSVSPLHF.

J is TRBJ2-1 and V is TRBV20-1. This CDR3 has 13 residues. The germline V gene encodes CDR1 DFQATT and CDR2 SNEGSKA (reference sequence). The CDR3 loop is CSATTAAYNEQFF.

The chain uses TRBV3-1 and TRBJ2-1; absent DNA, TCRdb's TRBD2 call cannot be checked. Germline V lookup: CDR1 LGHDT, CDR2 YNNKEL (reference sequence). There are 14 residues in the CDR3. The CDR3 loop is CASSQSGGWDEQFF.

The chain employs TRBV29-1 and TRBJ2-1; TCRdb calls TRBD1, which cannot be checked without DNA. The CDR3 is 12 residues long. Germline CDR1 reads SQVTM; CDR2 reads ANQGSEA. The CDR3 here is CSVEPGSGEQFF.

The chain employs TRBV20-1 and TRBJ2-5; TCRdb outputs TRBD1, but without DNA this stays unchecked. Germline V lookup: CDR1 DFQATT, CDR2 SNEGSKA (reference sequence). The CDR3 contains 14 residues. The CDR3: CSAREGVKQETQYF.

V gene TRBV20-1 combines with J gene TRBJ2-7; TCRdb indicates TRBD2, and absent DNA this call remains unverified. This CDR3 is built from 17 residues. Germline assignment: CDR1 DFQATT and CDR2 SNEGSKA (reference sequence). This chain's CDR3 is CSARLAGVGHPSYEQYF.

The chain carries TRBV7-2 and TRBJ2-7; checking the TCRdb D call of TRBD1 is not possible without DNA. The CDR3 contains 17 residues. Germline V gene data show CDR1 as SGHTA and CDR2 as FQGNSA. CDR3 sequence: CASSLLRGGQGASEQYF. The full variable domain, its missing parts supplied by reference TRBV7-2 and TRBJ2-7, is GAGVSQSPSNKVTEKGKDVELRCDPISGHTALYWYRQSLGQGLEFLIYFQGNSAPDKSGLPSDRFSAERTGGSVSTLTIQRTQQEDSAVYLCASSLLRGGQGASEQYFGPGTRLTVT.